The 10 T cell receptor beta chains below all came from one sample that was sequenced in a study of cytomegalovirus exposure and HLA in healthy donors. Both 60 Vbeta primers and 13 Jbeta primers went into the PCR. Sequencing used immunoSEQ multiplex PCR; TCRdb keeps in-frame clones, though not all of them. Of just over 95,000 clones in the sample, approximately 80% were seen once. The sample consisted of PBMCs. The receptors shown here come from a woman aged 40 to 50 in good health and CMV-seropositive.

V is TRBV10-1 and J is TRBJ2-1; 7 positions agree with TRBD2. The germline gives CDR1 WNHNN, CDR2 SYGVQD (reference sequence). J gave up 9 bases and V 3 bases, and 14 bases lay outside the gene matches. CDR3 length equals 16 residues. CDR3 DNA: TGCGCCAGCAGTGACCCCTCTAGCGGCCCCGGGGGTGAGCAGTTCTTC. This gives the protein CASSDPSSGPGGEQFF.

V is TRBV7-9 and J is TRBJ1-5, with 10 bases aligning to TRBD1. Trimming cost V 6 bases and J 2 bases; bases outside gene matches: 7. Per germline, CDR1 SEHNR and CDR2 FQNEAQ (reference sequence). The length of the CDR3 is 16 residues. CDR3 sequence (DNA): TGTGCCAGCAGTCAGGGGACAGGGGAAGGCAATCAGCCCCAGCATTTT. As protein: CASSQGTGEGNQPQHF.

The CDR3: CASTQKQGTEAFF. CDR3 bases: TGTGCCAGCACCCAAAAACAGGGCACTGAAGCTTTCTTT. V is TRBV6-1 and J is TRBJ1-1; D might be TRBD1 (6 bases). Deletions cut 7 bases from V and 4 bases from J, with 13 bases between. Germline V gene lookup returns CDR1 MNHNS and CDR2 SASEGT. The CDR3 totals 13 residues.

This clone was seen a few times. V and J are TRBV2 and TRBJ2-5, with D possibly TRBD1 on 6 matching bases. The CDR3 runs 13 residues. Germline V CDR1 and CDR2: SNHLY, FYNNEI. The V end was cut by 6 bases, the J end by 0 bases, with 8 bases between. The CDR3, as DNA: TGTGCCAGCAGGGGGACATACCAAGAGACCCAGTACTTC. This translates into CASRGTYQETQYF.

The rearrangement uses TRBV6-5 and TRBJ1-6; D perhaps matches TRBD1 (5 bases). Germline CDR1 MNHEY, CDR2 SVGAGI. Deletions cut 7 bases from V and 10 bases from J, with 20 bases between. The CDR3 is 15 residues long. CDR3 in DNA: TGTGCCAGCACCTCACAGGTGGGAGGGAGATCACCCCTCCACTTT. Encoded protein: CASTSQVGGRSPLHF.

About this clone itself: Mismatch with germline at one junction end may stem from a read error. V is TRBV7-7 and J is TRBJ2-1; 12 bases are a match to TRBD2. This CDR3 region has 15 residues. Germline V gene sequence: CDR1 SSHAT, CDR2 FNYEAQ (reference sequence). The CDR3 spells CASSLLAGGYNEQFF. The CDR3 coding sequence is TGTGCTAGCAGCTTACTAGCGGGAGGCTACAATGAGCAGTTCTTC.

This chain uses TRBV9 with TRBJ2-5; 9 bases align to TRBD2. The CDR3 length is 13 residues. The V gene end was trimmed by 10 bases and the J gene end by 7 bases; junction bases not matched to a gene: 11. In germline, CDR1 is SGDLS, CDR2 YYNGEE. CDR3 residues: CAQHLSREGTQYF. CDR3 nucleotide sequence: TGTGCCCAACATCTGTCGCGGGAGGGGACCCAGTACTTC.

The chain uses TRBV11-2 and TRBJ2-6, with 7 bases fitting TRBD1. Germline V lookup: CDR1 SGHAT, CDR2 FQNNGV. The CDR3 is 19 amino acids. J was trimmed by 0 bases and V by 5 bases; bases with no gene match: 13. Here the CDR3 reads CASSPQGDRLVSGANVLTF. The CDR3 nucleotides are TGTGCCAGCAGCCCCCAGGGGGATAGGCTCGTCTCTGGGGCCAACGTCCTGACTTTC.

The chain carries TRBV6-5 and TRBJ1-5; D is uncertain. The length of the CDR3 is 15 residues. V gave up 5 bases and J gave up 1 base, with 12 bases separating them. In germline, CDR1 is MNHEY, CDR2 SVGAGI. The CDR3 sequence: CASSTRGGSNQPQHF. The CDR3 DNA reads TGTGCCAGCAGTACTCGGGGAGGGAGCAATCAGCCCCAGCATTTT.

The chain combines TRBV2 with TRBJ2-1, with D uncertain. V lost 6 bases, J lost 3 bases, and 6 bases lay in between. The CDR3 is made up of 12 amino acids. Germline V CDR1 and CDR2: SNHLY, FYNNEI. Here the CDR3 reads CASREFYNEQFF. CDR3 nucleotide sequence: TGTGCCAGCAGGGAGTTCTACAATGAGCAGTTCTTC.